One T cell receptor beta chain is described in this entry. The antigen is not known. The data belong to a study of T cell repertoires in cytomegalovirus infection. MiXCR was run by TCRdb on the reads, yielding one entry per CDR3 protein. The sample carries hundreds of thousands of distinct CDR3 sequences, around a third recorded once. V gave up 1 base and J gave up 8 bases, with 15 bases separating them. Per the germline V gene, CDR1 is MGHRA and CDR2 is YSYEKL. The CDR3 extends over 15 amino acids. This chain uses TRBV4-1 with TRBJ1-5, with D perhaps TRBD1 (6 bases). The material sequenced was cultured CD8+ T cells from PBMCs, taken from culture after CMV antigen stimulation. The TCR was taken from a human donor in good health (CMV status not recorded). Some clones in this sample may be carry-over from other donors' samples. This CDR3 reads CASSQVGQSLEPQHF. CDR3 bases: TGCGCCAGCAGCCAAGTAGGACAGTCCTTAGAGCCCCAGCATTTT.